These 18 T cell receptor beta chains were all obtained from the same sample, sequenced in a study of T cells in Graves' hyperthyroidism and ophthalmopathy. The CDR3 regions of TCR beta were amplified from RNA transcripts. First-round RT-PCR of the TCR CDR3 relied on the HTBI primer set. TCRdb re-derived calls from the multiplex PCR reads in MiXCR, one entry per CDR3 protein. Counted here are hundreds of thousands of distinct CDR3 sequences, roughly a third occurring once; the ten biggest clones make up about a third. Sequenced material: blood. These TCRs come from a middle-aged woman with Graves' hyperthyroidism.

About this clonotype: Germline is not matched at one junction end, which may reflect a read error. V gene TRBV7-9 combines with J gene TRBJ2-7, with 8 bases identical to TRBD1. CDR3 length: 14 amino acids. CDR1 and CDR2 (germline): SEHNR, FQNEAQ (reference sequence). The CDR3 loop reads CASSSDRATYEQHF. DNA for the CDR3: TGTGCCAGCTCTTCGGACAGGGCGACATACGAGCAGCACTTC.

Concerning this clonotype itself: Just one base apart from a much larger clone, this may be a read error. The chain uses TRBV10-3 and TRBJ2-7; a weak D match, TRBD1 (5 bases). The CDR3 spans 12 residues. Per germline, CDR1 ENHRY and CDR2 SYGVKD. CDR3 protein: CASTQDSYGQYF. CDR3 in DNA: TGTGCCAGCACACAGGATTCCTACGGGCAGTACTTC.

Concerning this clonotype: A read error may be the cause here, since a much bigger clone is one base away. V and J are TRBV7-2 and TRBJ1-5; unclear D gene. Trimming left V 1 base short and J 9 bases short, with 10 bases between. This CDR3 comprises 13 residues. Germline assignment: CDR1 SGHTA and CDR2 FQGNSA. CDR3 nucleotide sequence: TGTGCCAGCAGCTTAGGCGGGGATAGGCCCCAGCATTTT. It codes for CASSLGGDRPQHF.

This clonotype was recorded at least ten times. The chain combines TRBV19 with TRBJ1-4; possibly TRBD1 for D (5 bases). Germline loops: CDR1 LNHDA, CDR2 SQIVND (reference sequence). Trimming shortened V by 3 bases and J by 7 bases, and 18 bases separated the two germline ends. The CDR3 covers 16 residues. DNA of the CDR3: TGTGCCAGTAGTATCGGCGGGACCGCCCTTTTTGAAAAACTGTTTTTT. It translates to CASSIGGTALFEKLFF. The complete variable domain, with remaining parts taken from reference TRBV19 and TRBJ1-4, reads DGGITQSPKYLFRKEGQNVTLSCEQNLNHDAMYWYRQDPGQGLRLIYYSQIVNDFQKGDIAEGYSVSREKKESFPLTVTSAQKNPTAFYLCASSIGGTALFEKLFFGSGTQLSVL.

The genes are TRBV5-1 and TRBJ1-1, with a tentative D call TRBD1 (6 bases). The CDR3 is 15 residues long. Trimming left V 4 bases short and J 2 bases short, with 15 bases between. Germline CDR1 reads SGHRS; CDR2 reads YFSETQ. CDR3 in DNA: TGCGCCAGCAGCCTACCGACAGGACTCAACACTGAAGCTTTCTTT. Translation gives CASSLPTGLNTEAFF.

The chain joins TRBV19 to TRBJ2-7, with D hard to call. In germline, CDR1 is LNHDA, CDR2 SQIVND (reference sequence). This CDR3 has 15 residues. The V and J ends lost 5 bases and 4 bases respectively, with 18 bases between them. The CDR3 loop reads CASSRNAGTNYEQYF. DNA for the CDR3: TGTGCCAGTAGTCGTAATGCTGGAACCAATTACGAGCAGTACTTC.

The V gene is TRBV6-5, the J gene TRBJ2-7; D is unresolved. The V gene lost 4 bases and the J gene lost 7 bases, with 14 bases spanning the gap. In germline, CDR1 is MNHEY, CDR2 SVGAGI. CDR3 length: 13 residues. This CDR3 is CASSLLLADEQYF. In nucleotides, the CDR3 is TGTGCCAGCAGTTTACTGCTCGCCGATGAGCAGTACTTC.

The chain joins TRBV29-1 to TRBJ2-5; 7 bases match TRBD2. This CDR3 comprises 19 residues. The germline CDR1 and CDR2 sequences are SQVTM and ANQGSEA. J lost 2 bases, V lost 0 bases, and 18 bases had no gene match. CDR3 loop: CSVEESGERSSGLQETQYF. CDR3 DNA sequence: TGCAGCGTTGAAGAAAGTGGAGAACGTTCTAGCGGACTACAAGAGACCCAGTACTTC. Combining the CDR3 with reference TRBV29-1 and TRBJ2-5 gives the whole variable domain SAVISQKPSRDICQRGTSLTIQCQVDSQVTMMFWYRQQPGQSLTLIATANQGSEATYESGFVIDKFPISRPNLTFSTLTVSNMSPEDSSIYLCSVEESGERSSGLQETQYFGPGTRLLVL.

This clonotype was counted many times. This chain links TRBV20-1 with TRBJ1-2; 9 bases match TRBD1. This CDR3 contains 16 residues. From germline, CDR1 is DFQATT and CDR2 SNEGSKA (reference sequence). V lost 6 bases to trimming and J lost 0 bases; unmatched junction nucleotides: 11. CDR3 in amino acids: CSAPTGQGGANYGYTF. DNA of the CDR3: TGCAGTGCCCCGACGGGACAGGGAGGCGCTAACTATGGCTACACCTTC.

Details on this clonotype: Mismatch with germline at one junction end may stem from a read error. This rearrangement joins TRBV10-3 to TRBJ1-2, with TRBD1 as a possible D gene (6 bases). Germline CDR1 reads ENHRY; CDR2 reads SYGVKD. The CDR3 covers 14 residues. This CDR3 is CASSSRQDAPGYTF. The CDR3 DNA reads as TGTGCCAGCAGTTCTCGACAGGACGCCCCGGGCTACACCTTC.

This clonotype showed up just a few times. This chain links TRBV7-2 with TRBJ2-3, with D possibly being TRBD1 (5 bases). The CDR3 totals 14 residues. Germline CDR1 SGHTA, CDR2 FQGNSA. Deletions cut 9 bases from V and 0 bases from J, with 13 bases between. In nucleotides, the CDR3 is TGTGCCAGTAGTCTGGCAGGGAGCACAGATACGCAGTATTTT. This translates into CASSLAGSTDTQYF.

In its sample, this clonotype was seen a few times. The V gene is TRBV4-2, the J gene TRBJ2-5, with D perhaps matching TRBD1 (5 bases). The CDR3 loop spans 14 amino acids. Per germline, CDR1 LGHNA and CDR2 YNFKEQ. V was pared by 4 bases and J by 1 base, with 10 bases between. CDR3 loop: CASSPGGAQETQYF. CDR3 nucleotide sequence: TGTGCCAGCAGCCCAGGTGGGGCCCAAGAGACCCAGTACTTC.

About this clonotype itself: The junction shows a germline mismatch at one end, possibly a read error. The chain has TRBV24-1 and TRBJ2-7; 7 bases map to TRBD1. This CDR3 is built from 13 residues. From germline, CDR1 is KGHDR and CDR2 SFDVKD. For the CDR3, the DNA is TGTGCCAGCAGTATCGTACAGGGGAACGAGCAGTACTTC. Protein product: CASSIVQGNEQYF.

This clonotype is a singleton in its sample. The junction does not match germline at one end; this may be a read error. CDR3 nucleotide sequence: TGTGTCAGCAGCTTAGTGGTGGGACAGGGGTACTATGGCTACACCTTC. Its translation is CVSSLVVGQGYYGYTF. This rearrangement joins TRBV11-3 to TRBJ1-2; TRBD1 aligns across 10 bases. The CDR3 is made up of 16 amino acids. CDR1 SGHNT and CDR2 YENEEA come from the germline V gene.

This clonotype appeared once. The V and J genes are TRBV30 and TRBJ1-1; D is possibly TRBD1 (5 bases). Trimming removed 2 bases at V and 12 bases at J, with 13 bases between. Germline-derived CDR1 and CDR2 are GTSNPN and SVGIG (reference sequence). This CDR3 has 11 amino acids. The CDR3 nucleotides are TGTGCCTGGAGTAAGAGCAGGGCTCCTTTCTTT. Its translation: CAWSKSRAPFF.

Ten or more counts support this clonotype. The genes are TRBV6-6 and TRBJ1-2; D is uncertain. CDR3 size: 14 residues. From germline, CDR1 is MNHNY and CDR2 SVGAGI (reference sequence). V lost 0 bases and J lost 2, with 7 bases in between. The CDR3 is CASSYSPPNYGYTF. CDR3 nucleotides: TGTGCCAGCAGTTACTCCCCGCCCAACTATGGCTACACCTTC.

Notes on this clonotype: Mismatch with germline at one junction end may stem from a read error. The gene calls are TRBV7-9 and TRBJ2-5; no clear D gene. This CDR3 spans 15 amino acids. Germline assignment: CDR1 SEHNR and CDR2 FQNEAQ (reference sequence). CDR3 loop: CASSQYWAKQETQYF. The CDR3, as DNA: TGCGCCAGCAGCCAATATTGGGCGAAACAAGAGACCCAGTACTTC.

This clonotype was counted between two and nine times. The J gene is TRBJ1-4, the V gene TRBV4-1; no clear D gene. Germline loops: CDR1 MGHRA, CDR2 YSYEKL. Between the trimmed V and J ends, which lost 0 bases and 0 bases, there was a span of 8 bases. This CDR3 has 16 residues. In nucleotides, the CDR3 is TGCGCCAGCAGCCAAGATTACACAGCAACTAATGAAAAACTGTTTTTT. This translates into CASSQDYTATNEKLFF.